The rows below give T cell receptor beta chains drawn from one sample of a study of T cell repertoires in cytomegalovirus infection. Each CDR3 protein gets one entry after TCRdb re-called the reads with MiXCR. The data contain about 400,000 distinct CDR3 sequences, 18% of them singletons. Source material: PBMCs. The receptors shown here come from a human donor in good health (CMV status not recorded). Some clones in this sample may be carry-over from other donors' samples. The CDR3 runs from the conserved cysteine through the conserved F or W. Fields, in order: V gene, D gene, clone size, J gene, CDR3 protein, CDR3 DNA. A D gene is named only where the DNA matches it firmly. Rows give clone size only sometimes, using once, few, many, or a class for an expanded clone.

V gene: TRBV3-1; D gene: NA; clone size: NA; J gene: TRBJ2-5; CDR3 protein: CASGGQGETQYF; CDR3 DNA: TGTGCCAGCGGGGGGCAGGGGGAGACCCAGTACTTC
V gene: TRBV2; D gene: NA; clone size: NA; J gene: TRBJ2-5; CDR3 protein: CASSPTRDQETQYF; CDR3 DNA: TGTGCCAGCAGCCCAACCCGAGACCAAGAGACCCAGTACTTC
V gene: TRBV19; D gene: NA; clone size: few; J gene: TRBJ2-5; CDR3 protein: CASSIDRFNSGQETQYF; CDR3 DNA: TGTGCCAGTAGTATAGATCGGTTTAACTCGGGACAAGAGACCCAGTACTTC
V gene: TRBV10-3; D gene: NA; clone size: few; J gene: TRBJ2-5; CDR3 protein: CAISGGNGETQYF; CDR3 DNA: TGTGCCATCAGTGGTGGAAATGGGGAGACCCAGTACTTC
V gene: TRBV7-2; D gene: NA; clone size: few; J gene: TRBJ2-3; CDR3 protein: CASSPALDTQYF; CDR3 DNA: TGTGCCAGCAGCCCAGCCTTGGATACGCAGTATTTT
V gene: TRBV12-3/TRBV12-4; D gene: NA; clone size: NA; J gene: TRBJ1-1; CDR3 protein: CASSFSRDGEAFF; CDR3 DNA: TGTGCCAGCAGTTTCAGCAGGGATGGTGAAGCTTTCTTT
V gene: TRBV6-1; D gene: NA; clone size: few; J gene: TRBJ2-3; CDR3 protein: CASSPGRRRYTQYF; CDR3 DNA: TGTGCCAGCAGCCCGGGACGCCGCCGTTATACGCAGTATTTT
V gene: TRBV19; D gene: NA; clone size: once; J gene: TRBJ2-3; CDR3 protein: CASSPQRKSPSDTQYF; CDR3 DNA: TGTGCCAGTAGTCCTCAGAGGAAGTCCCCCTCCGATACGCAGTATTTT
V gene: TRBV7-2; D gene: NA; clone size: many; J gene: TRBJ1-4; CDR3 protein: CASSLTGTVNEKLFF; CDR3 DNA: TGTGCCAGCAGCCTAACCGGGACCGTAAATGAAAAACTGTTTTTT
V gene: TRBV19; D gene: NA; clone size: NA; J gene: TRBJ1-5; CDR3 protein: CASGDRGDQPQHF; CDR3 DNA: TGTGCCAGTGGAGATAGGGGGGATCAGCCCCAGCATTTT
V gene: TRBV27; D gene: NA; clone size: many; J gene: TRBJ2-1; CDR3 protein: CASSLFRGNEQFF; CDR3 DNA: TGTGCCAGCAGTTTATTTCGGGGCAATGAGCAGTTCTTC
V gene: TRBV5-4; D gene: TRBD1; clone size: few; J gene: TRBJ2-3; CDR3 protein: CASSLWDRGADTQYF; CDR3 DNA: TGTGCCAGCAGCTTGTGGGACAGGGGGGCAGATACGCAGTATTTT
V gene: TRBV12-3/TRBV12-4; D gene: NA; clone size: NA; J gene: TRBJ2-3; CDR3 protein: CASLRGLNTDTQYF; CDR3 DNA: TGTGCCAGCTTGCGGGGGCTGAACACAGATACGCAGTATTTT
V gene: TRBV18; D gene: NA; clone size: few; J gene: TRBJ2-3; CDR3 protein: CASTGGDTQYF; CDR3 DNA: TGTGCCAGCACCGGGGGAGATACGCAGTATTTT
V gene: TRBV6-2/TRBV6-3; D gene: TRBD2; clone size: NA; J gene: TRBJ2-1; CDR3 protein: CASSYGAGGPDEQFF; CDR3 DNA: TGTGCCAGCAGTTACGGGGCGGGGGGGCCAGATGAGCAGTTCTTC
V gene: TRBV2; D gene: NA; clone size: many; J gene: TRBJ1-2; CDR3 protein: CASSGRAGDGYTF; CDR3 DNA: TGTGCCAGCAGTGGGCGGGCAGGGGATGGCTACACCTTC
V gene: TRBV9; D gene: TRBD2; clone size: NA; J gene: TRBJ2-1; CDR3 protein: CASSGQAGSSYNEQFF; CDR3 DNA: TGTGCCAGCAGCGGACAAGCGGGGAGCTCCTACAATGAGCAGTTCTTC
V gene: TRBV27; D gene: NA; clone size: few; J gene: TRBJ1-4; CDR3 protein: CASSLGGRGGSRVNEKLFF; CDR3 DNA: TGTGCCAGCAGTTTAGGGGGGAGAGGGGGAAGCAGGGTAAATGAAAAACTGTTTTTT
V gene: TRBV7-2; D gene: NA; clone size: NA; J gene: TRBJ2-1; CDR3 protein: CASSPELDNEQFF; CDR3 DNA: TGTGCCAGCAGCCCCGAACTAGACAATGAGCAGTTCTTC
V gene: TRBV28; D gene: TRBD2; clone size: many; J gene: TRBJ2-3; CDR3 protein: CASSWISGGDTQYF; CDR3 DNA: TGTGCCAGCAGTTGGATAAGCGGGGGGGATACGCAGTATTTT
V gene: TRBV12-5; D gene: NA; clone size: few; J gene: TRBJ2-1; CDR3 protein: CASRRDPEGSEQFF; CDR3 DNA: TGTGCTAGTCGCCGGGACCCCGAAGGAAGTGAGCAGTTCTTC
V gene: TRBV7-2; D gene: NA; clone size: many; J gene: TRBJ1-1; CDR3 protein: CASSGEALNTEAFF; CDR3 DNA: TGTGCCAGCAGTGGTGAGGCATTGAACACTGAAGCTTTCTTT
V gene: TRBV10-3; D gene: NA; clone size: few; J gene: TRBJ2-5; CDR3 protein: CAISESGSRETQYF; CDR3 DNA: TGTGCCATCAGTGAGTCTGGGTCGCGAGAGACCCAGTACTTC
V gene: TRBV20-1; D gene: NA; clone size: few; J gene: TRBJ1-5; CDR3 protein: CSARGWENSDNQPQHF; CDR3 DNA: TGCAGTGCTAGAGGGTGGGAGAATAGTGACAATCAGCCCCAGCATTTT
V gene: TRBV19; D gene: NA; clone size: NA; J gene: TRBJ1-1; CDR3 protein: CASSWAVGLNTEAFF; CDR3 DNA: TGTGCCAGTAGCTGGGCTGTCGGCTTGAACACTGAAGCTTTCTTT
V gene: TRBV11-1; D gene: TRBD2; clone size: NA; J gene: TRBJ2-5; CDR3 protein: CASSHGGFPYQETQYF; CDR3 DNA: TGTGCCAGCAGCCACGGGGGGTTCCCGTACCAAGAGACCCAGTACTTC
V gene: TRBV7-3; D gene: TRBD2; clone size: few; J gene: TRBJ2-1; CDR3 protein: CASSLTAGSNEQFF; CDR3 DNA: TGTGCCAGCAGCTTAACAGCGGGGTCCAATGAGCAGTTCTTC
V gene: TRBV5-1; D gene: TRBD1; clone size: NA; J gene: TRBJ2-3; CDR3 protein: CASSLASKFQGIGDRSDTQYF; CDR3 DNA: TGCGCCAGCAGCTTGGCCTCCAAATTTCAAGGGATTGGGGACAGGTCAGATACGCAGTATTTT
V gene: TRBV20-1; D gene: TRBD1; clone size: NA; J gene: TRBJ2-1; CDR3 protein: CSAEDRGRMIYNEQFF; CDR3 DNA: TGCAGTGCGGAGGACAGGGGGCGAATGATCTACAATGAGCAGTTCTTC